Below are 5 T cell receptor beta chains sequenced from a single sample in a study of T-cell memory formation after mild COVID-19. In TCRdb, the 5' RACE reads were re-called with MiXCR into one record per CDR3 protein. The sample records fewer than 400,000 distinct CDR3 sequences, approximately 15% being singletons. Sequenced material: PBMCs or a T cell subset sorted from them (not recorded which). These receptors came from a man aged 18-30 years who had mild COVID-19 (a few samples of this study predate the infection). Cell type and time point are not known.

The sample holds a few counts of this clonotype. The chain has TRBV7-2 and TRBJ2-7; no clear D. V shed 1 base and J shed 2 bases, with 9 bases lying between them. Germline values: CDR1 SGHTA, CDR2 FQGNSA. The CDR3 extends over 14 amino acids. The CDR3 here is CASSLGDFTYEQYF. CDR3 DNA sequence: TGTGCCAGCAGCTTAGGAGACTTTACCTACGAGCAGTACTTC.

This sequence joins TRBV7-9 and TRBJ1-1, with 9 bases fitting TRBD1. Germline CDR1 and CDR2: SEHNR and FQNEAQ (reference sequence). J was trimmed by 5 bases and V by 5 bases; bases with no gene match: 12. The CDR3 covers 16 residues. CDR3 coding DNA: TGTGCCAGCAGCCCGAACCCCGGACAGGGGATTACTGAAGCTTTCTTT. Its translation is CASSPNPGQGITEAFF.

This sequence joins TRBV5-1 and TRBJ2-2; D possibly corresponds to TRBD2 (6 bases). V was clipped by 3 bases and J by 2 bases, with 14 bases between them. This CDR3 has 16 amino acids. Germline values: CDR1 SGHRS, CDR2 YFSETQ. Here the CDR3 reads CASSSSTGTNTGELFF. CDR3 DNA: TGCGCCAGCAGCTCCAGCACCGGGACTAACACCGGGGAGCTGTTTTTT.

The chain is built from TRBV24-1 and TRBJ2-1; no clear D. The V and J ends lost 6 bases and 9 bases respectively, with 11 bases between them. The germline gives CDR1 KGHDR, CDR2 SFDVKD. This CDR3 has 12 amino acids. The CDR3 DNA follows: TGTGCCACCAGTACCCTTTTCGGTGAGCAGTTCTTC. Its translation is CATSTLFGEQFF.

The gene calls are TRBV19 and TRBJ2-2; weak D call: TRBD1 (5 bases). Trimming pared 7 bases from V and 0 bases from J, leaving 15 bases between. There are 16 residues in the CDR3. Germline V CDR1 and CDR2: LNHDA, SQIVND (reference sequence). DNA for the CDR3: TGTGCCAGTAACCCAGGGCTTCTTACGAACACCGGGGAGCTGTTTTTT. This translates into CASNPGLLTNTGELFF.